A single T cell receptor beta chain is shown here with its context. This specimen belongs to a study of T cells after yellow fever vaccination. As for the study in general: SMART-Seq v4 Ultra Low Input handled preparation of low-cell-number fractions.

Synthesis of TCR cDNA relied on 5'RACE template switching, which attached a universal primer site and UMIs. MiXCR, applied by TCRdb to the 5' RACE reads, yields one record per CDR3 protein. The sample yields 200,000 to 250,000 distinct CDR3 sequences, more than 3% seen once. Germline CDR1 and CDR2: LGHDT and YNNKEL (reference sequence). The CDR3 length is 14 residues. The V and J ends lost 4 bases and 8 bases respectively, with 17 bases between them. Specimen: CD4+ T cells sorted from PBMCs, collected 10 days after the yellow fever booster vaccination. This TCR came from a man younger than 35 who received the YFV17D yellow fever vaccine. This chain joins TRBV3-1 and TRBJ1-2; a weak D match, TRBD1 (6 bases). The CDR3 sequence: CASSLSQGSWGYTF. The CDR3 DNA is TGTGCCAGCAGCCTATCACAGGGCTCATGGGGCTACACCTTC.